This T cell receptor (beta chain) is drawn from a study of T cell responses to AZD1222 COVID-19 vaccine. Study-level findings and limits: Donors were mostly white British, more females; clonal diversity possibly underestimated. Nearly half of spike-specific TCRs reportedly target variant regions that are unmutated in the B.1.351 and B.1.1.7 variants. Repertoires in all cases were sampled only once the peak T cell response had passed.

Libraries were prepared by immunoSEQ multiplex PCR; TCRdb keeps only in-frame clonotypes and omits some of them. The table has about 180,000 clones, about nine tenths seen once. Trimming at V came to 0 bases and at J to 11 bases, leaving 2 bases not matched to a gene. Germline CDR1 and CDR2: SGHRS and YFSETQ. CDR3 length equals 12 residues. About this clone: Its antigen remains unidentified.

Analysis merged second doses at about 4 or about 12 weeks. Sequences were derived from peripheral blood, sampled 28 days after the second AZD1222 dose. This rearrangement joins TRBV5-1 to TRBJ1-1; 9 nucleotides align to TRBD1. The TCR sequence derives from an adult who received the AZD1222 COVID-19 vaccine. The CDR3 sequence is CASSLDRGLAFF. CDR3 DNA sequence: TGCGCCAGCAGCTTGGACAGGGGGCTGGCTTTCTTT.